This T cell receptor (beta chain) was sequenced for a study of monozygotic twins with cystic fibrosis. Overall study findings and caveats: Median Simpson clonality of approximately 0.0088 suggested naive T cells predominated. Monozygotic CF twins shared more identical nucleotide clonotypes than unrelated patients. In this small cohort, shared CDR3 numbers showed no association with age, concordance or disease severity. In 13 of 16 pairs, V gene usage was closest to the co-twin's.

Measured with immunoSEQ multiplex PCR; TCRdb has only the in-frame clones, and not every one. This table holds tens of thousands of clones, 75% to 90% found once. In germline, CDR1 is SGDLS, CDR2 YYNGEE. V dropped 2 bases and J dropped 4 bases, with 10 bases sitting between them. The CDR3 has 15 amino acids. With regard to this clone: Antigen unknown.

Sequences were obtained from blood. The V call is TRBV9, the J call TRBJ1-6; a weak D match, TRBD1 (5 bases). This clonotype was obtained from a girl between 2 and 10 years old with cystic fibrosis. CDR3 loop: CASSVAQGYNSPLHF. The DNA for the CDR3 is TGTGCCAGCAGCGTTGCGCAGGGTTATAATTCACCCCTCCACTTT.